Following are 22 T cell receptor beta chains from one sample sequenced in a study of response to subunit inactivated influenza vaccine. TCRdb analysed the RT-PCR reads with MiXCR anew, one entry per CDR3 protein. The table includes approximately 290,000 distinct CDR3 sequences, 22% detected once. The sample here was PBMCs from blood, taken less than 22 months after vaccination. The receptors were gathered from a man aged 50-75 years who received an inactivated influenza vaccine.

This clonotype was seen only a few times. The chain combines TRBV7-2 with TRBJ2-3; D is unresolved. Trimming removed 1 base at V and 2 bases at J, with 10 bases between. From germline, CDR1 is SGHTA and CDR2 FQGNSA. The CDR3 runs to 15 residues. CDR3 sequence: CASSLVGSFTDTQYF. The CDR3 nucleotides read TGTGCCAGCAGCTTAGTAGGTTCTTTCACAGATACGCAGTATTTT.

The CDR3 reads CASSSPGLAGVKYF. The CDR3 region has the DNA TGTGCCAGCAGTTCCCCGGGACTAGCGGGAGTAAAGTACTTC. The chain joins TRBV27 to TRBJ2-7; 14 bases fit TRBD2. Trimming took 4 bases from V and 11 from J; bases not matched to a gene: 7. Germline values: CDR1 MNHEY, CDR2 SMNVEV (reference sequence). There are 14 residues in the CDR3.

The chain combines TRBV4-2 with TRBJ2-5, with a possible D match to TRBD1 (5 bases). The length of the CDR3 is 16 residues. The germline V gene has CDR1 LGHNA and CDR2 YNFKEQ. Trimming shortened V by 4 bases and J by 0 bases, and 15 bases separated the two germline ends. DNA of the CDR3: TGTGCCAGCAGCCCCGGACACGGTCCCGACCAAGAGACCCAGTACTTC. Residues: CASSPGHGPDQETQYF.

This clonotype was detected many times. J is TRBJ1-6 and V is TRBV12-3 or TRBV12-4; D is possibly TRBD1 (6 bases). Trimming removed 6 bases from V and 7 bases from J, with 16 bases in between. This CDR3 comprises 15 residues. CDR3 protein: CASSPSGQGNSPLHF. CDR3 nucleotide sequence: TGTGCCAGCAGCCCCTCGGGGCAGGGGAATTCACCCCTCCACTTT.

As for this clonotype: A much larger clonotype is one base distant, so this may be a read error. V usage is TRBV12-3 or TRBV12-4 and J usage is TRBJ2-1; possible D gene TRBD1, 6 bases. The ends were cut back, 6 bases at V and 4 bases at J, with 13 bases in the middle. The length of the CDR3 is 14 residues. The CDR3 nucleotides are TGTGCCAGCAGCCACGGACAGTGGTACAATGAGCAGTTCTTC. Encoded protein: CASSHGQWYNEQFF.

The chain uses TRBV20-1 and TRBJ2-7, with a possible D match to TRBD2 (5 bases). Trimming left V 6 bases short and J 0 bases short, with 15 bases between. The CDR3 sequence is 14 residues long. CDR1 and CDR2 from the germline V gene are DFQATT and SNEGSKA (reference sequence). The CDR3 DNA reads TGCAGTGCCGAGGGCAGTCCTAGCTCCTACGAGCAGTACTTC. As protein: CSAEGSPSSYEQYF.

V is TRBV5-1 and J is TRBJ2-7, with D possibly TRBD1 on 5 matching bases. The CDR3 extends over 15 amino acids. In germline, CDR1 is SGHRS, CDR2 YFSETQ. Trimming shortened V by 0 bases and J by 1 base, and 11 bases separated the two germline ends. The CDR3 spells CASSLAGQGSYEQYF. The CDR3 DNA reads TGCGCCAGCAGCTTGGCCGGACAAGGATCCTACGAGCAGTACTTC. Combining the CDR3 with reference TRBV5-1 and TRBJ2-7 gives the whole variable domain KAGVTQTPRYLIKTRGQQVTLSCSPISGHRSVSWYQQTPGQGLQFLFEYFSETQRNKGNFPGRFSGRQFSNSRSEMNVSTLELGDSALYLCASSLAGQGSYEQYFGPGTRLTVT.

This clonotype was seen only a few times. The chain couples TRBV15 to TRBJ2-7; TRBD2 is a possible D gene (5 bases). CDR1 LNHNV and CDR2 YYDKDF come from the germline V gene (reference sequence). The CDR3 length is 15 residues. V was cut by 0 bases and J by 1 base, with 10 bases left in between. CDR3 residues: CATSRERVGSYEQYF. The CDR3 coding sequence is TGTGCCACCAGCAGAGAGAGGGTGGGGTCCTACGAGCAGTACTTC. The full variable domain, completed using reference TRBV15 and TRBJ2-7, is DAMVIQNPRYQVTQFGKPVTLSCSQTLNHNVMYWYQQKSSQAPKLLFHYYDKDFNNEADTPDNFQSRRPNTSFCFLDIRSPGLGDTAMYLCATSRERVGSYEQYFGPGTRLTVT.

This rearrangement joins TRBV7-6 to TRBJ2-1, with 10 bases matching TRBD2. Germline loops: CDR1 SGHVS, CDR2 FNYEAQ. This CDR3 has 17 residues. Trimming at V came to 2 bases and at J to 4 bases, leaving 8 bases not matched to a gene. The CDR3 nucleotides are TGTGCCAGCAGCTTATCACCTCCTAGCGGGAGTTACAATGAGCAGTTCTTC. It encodes CASSLSPPSGSYNEQFF.

This clonotype was seen at least ten times. V is TRBV5-1 and J is TRBJ1-2; D call uncertain. This CDR3 comprises 15 residues. V was shortened by 0 bases and J by 2 bases, with 11 bases between the two germline ends. Per germline, CDR1 SGHRS and CDR2 YFSETQ. Here the CDR3 reads CASSLGKEGNYGYTF. DNA for the CDR3: TGCGCCAGCAGCTTGGGGAAGGAGGGAAACTATGGCTACACCTTC.

This clonotype was recorded at least ten times. V gene TRBV7-6 combines with J gene TRBJ1-5; D is ambiguous. CDR1 is SGHVS and CDR2 is FNYEAQ in the germline V gene. V lost 1 base, J lost 0 bases, and 13 bases lay in between. The CDR3 length is 17 residues. CDR3 residues: CASSLVPGSDSNQPQHF. The DNA for the CDR3 is TGTGCCAGCAGCTTAGTCCCGGGCAGCGATAGCAATCAGCCCCAGCATTTT. The variable domain in full, completed from reference TRBV7-6 and TRBJ1-5, reads GAGVSQSPRYKVTKRGQDVALRCDPISGHVSLYWYRQALGQGPEFLTYFNYEAQQDKSGLPNDRFSAERPEGSISTLTIQRTEQRDSAMYRCASSLVPGSDSNQPQHFGDGTRLSIL.

This sequence joins TRBV12-3 or TRBV12-4 and TRBJ2-3, with 11 bases identical to TRBD2. This CDR3 spans 14 amino acids. V lost 7 bases to trimming and J lost 7 bases; unmatched junction nucleotides: 7. This chain's CDR3 is CASNSGGAVYTQYF. CDR3 nucleotides: TGTGCCAGCAATAGCGGGGGGGCAGTTTATACGCAGTATTTT.

This clonotype occurred a few times. This chain links TRBV7-9 with TRBJ2-7; the match to TRBD2 covers 7 bases. The V and J ends lost 7 bases and 0 bases, in that order; junction bases with no gene match: 6. In germline, CDR1 is SEHNR, CDR2 FQNEAQ (reference sequence). The CDR3 runs 14 residues. CDR3 loop: CASNRGGASYEQYF. CDR3 nucleotides: TGTGCCAGCAATCGGGGAGGGGCCTCCTACGAGCAGTACTTC.

The CDR3 sequence: CSVEAVDLTSTDTQYF. The CDR3 nucleotides read TGCAGCGTTGAAGCCGTGGACTTGACTAGCACAGATACGCAGTATTTT. The J gene is TRBJ2-3, the V gene TRBV29-1; tentative D call: TRBD2 (5 bases). There are 16 residues in the CDR3. Germline lookup yields CDR1 SQVTM and CDR2 ANQGSEA. V lost 1 base and J 0 bases, leaving 14 bases between the germline ends.

This sequence joins TRBV20-1 and TRBJ1-2; no clear D gene. V gave up 3 bases and J gave up 11 bases, with 13 bases separating them. Germline V CDR1 and CDR2: DFQATT, SNEGSKA (reference sequence). This CDR3 comprises 11 residues. CDR3 sequence reads: CSASRATVYTF. The CDR3 coding sequence is TGCAGTGCTAGTAGAGCCACCGTGTACACCTTC.

This clonotype was counted only a few times. The genes are TRBV6-1 and TRBJ2-3; TRBD1 aligns across 8 bases. This CDR3 is 15 amino acids long. The V gene's germline CDR1 is MNHNS and CDR2 SASEGT. J gave up 1 base and V 8 bases, and 8 bases lay outside the gene matches. The CDR3 DNA reads as TGTGCCAGCGGAGACCCGACAGGGGGCACAGATACGCAGTATTTT. Translated: CASGDPTGGTDTQYF.

This clonotype was observed at least ten times. Written as DNA, the CDR3 is TGTGCCAGCAGCTTCGCAGGGGTTGGCACTGAAGCTTTCTTT. Protein: CASSFAGVGTEAFF. This chain uses TRBV11-2 with TRBJ1-1; D might be TRBD1 (6 bases). Germline-derived CDR1 and CDR2 are SGHAT and FQNNGV. Trimming stripped 3 bases from V and 4 bases from J, with 12 bases between. The CDR3 is 14 residues long.

The chain uses TRBV6-2 or TRBV6-3 and TRBJ2-7, with 8 bases aligning to TRBD2. V dropped 0 bases and J dropped 5; count of bases not matched to a gene: 9. Germline loops: CDR1 MNHEY, CDR2 SVGEGT. The CDR3 spans 16 residues. CDR3 in amino acids: CASSYSIFSGSHEQYF. The CDR3 bases are TGTGCCAGCAGTTACTCGATCTTCAGCGGGAGTCACGAGCAGTACTTC.

The chain has TRBV6-2 or TRBV6-3 and TRBJ1-1; unclear D gene. V lost 6 bases to trimming and J lost 4 bases, with 21 bases between them. CDR1 MNHEY and CDR2 SVGEGT come from the germline V gene. The CDR3 runs to 16 residues. DNA for the CDR3: TGTGCCAGCAGACTTACAGTAGATTCCTGGGGCACTGAAGCTTTCTTT. As protein: CASRLTVDSWGTEAFF.

This chain links TRBV20-1 with TRBJ2-2; no clear D. There are 16 residues in the CDR3. V was pared by 6 bases and J by 2 bases, with 19 bases between. Per germline, CDR1 DFQATT and CDR2 SNEGSKA (reference sequence). CDR3 coding DNA: TGCAGTGCCCGTTCCCCCAGGCAGCCTAACACCGGGGAGCTGTTTTTT. Translating gives CSARSPRQPNTGELFF.

The chain couples TRBV5-6 to TRBJ1-4; no clear D gene. The CDR3 extends over 14 amino acids. Looked up from germline, CDR1 is SGHDT and CDR2 is YYEEEE. V shed 3 bases and J shed 8 bases, with 14 bases lying between them. CDR3 nucleotide sequence: TGTGCCAGCAGCTACGGGCGGGCTGGGGAAAAACTGTTTTTT. Amino acid sequence: CASSYGRAGEKLFF.

The J gene is TRBJ2-5, the V gene TRBV5-1, with TRBD2 identical over 8 bases. The CDR3 runs to 15 residues. Per germline, CDR1 SGHRS and CDR2 YFSETQ. V lost 2 bases, J lost 3 bases, and 6 bases stayed unmatched. CDR3 coding DNA: TGCGCCAGCAGCTTCCGGGGGGGCCGGGAAGAGACCCAGTACTTC. Translation: CASSFRGGREETQYF. Supplemented by reference TRBV5-1 and TRBJ2-5, the full variable domain reads KAGVTQTPRYLIKTRGQQVTLSCSPISGHRSVSWYQQTPGQGLQFLFEYFSETQRNKGNFPGRFSGRQFSNSRSEMNVSTLELGDSALYLCASSFRGGREETQYFGPGTRLLVL.